Here is one TCR beta chain with its context. These data are taken from a study of blood T cell repertoires in COVID-19. Clones were read by immunoSEQ multiplex PCR, and TCRdb kept only the in-frame ones, dropping some. The table shows roughly 140,000 clones, with about 79% occurring only once. Per germline, CDR1 LGHNT and CDR2 FRNRAP. The CDR3 has 13 amino acids. The trim removed 6 bases at V and 2 bases at J, leaving 3 bases unmatched. The sequence derives from a woman between 45 and 65 years old in a cohort sampled during active or convalescent COVID-19. Sequencing was carried out using peripheral blood. J is TRBJ1-1 and V is TRBV12-5, with 7 nucleotides matching TRBD1. In DNA form, the CDR3 reads TGTGCTAGTGGCTGGGACAGCAACACTGAAGCTTTCTTT. It specifies CASGWDSNTEAFF.